Sequencing of this TCR beta chain was carried out in a study of shared clonotypes between healthy human individuals. Study overall: CD4 naive and memory got three plates each, CD8 naive two, CD8 memory one. Findings and limits, study-wide: It was the non-shared clonotypes that had lower generation probabilities than clonotypes shared by all four donors. Naive CD4 clonotypes were shared across several donors at 4.5% to 6%. Sampling involved blood alone; tissue repertoires likely differ.

Generated by immunoSEQ multiplex PCR, the TCRdb table keeps only in-frame clones and is missing some. The repertoire holds fewer than 1 million clones, about 96% seen once, with approximately 0.2% in the top ten. V was pared by 3 bases and J by 9 bases, with 12 bases between. Germline V gives CDR1 MNHEY, CDR2 SVGAGI. There are 13 residues in the CDR3. A word on this clone: No antigen is known for it.

Naive CD8 cells were CD45RO-negative, positively selected for CCR7, excluding terminally differentiated effector memory CD45RA+ cells. This chain links TRBV6-5 with TRBJ2-1, with D possibly being TRBD1 or TRBD2 (5 bases each). This TCR came from a man aged 25 to 45 in good health. Sequenced: naive CD8+ T cells sorted from blood. The CDR3 DNA follows: TGTGCCAGCAGTTATCAACCAGGGAGTGAGCAGTTCTTC. This encodes CASSYQPGSEQFF.